This T cell receptor (beta chain) derives from a study of T cell responses to AZD1222 COVID-19 vaccine. The study's findings and limits: The donor cohort was predominantly white British with a female majority, and clonal diversity may have been underestimated. Sampling captured repertoires only after the peak T cell response. Spike-specific TCR breadth and depth grew following two AZD1222 doses. CD4 TCRs linked to vaccination spanned spike, dominating at 160-218 and 743-854.

This table comes from immunoSEQ multiplex PCR, and its TCRdb copy is limited to in-frame clones, with some not included. Of around 80,000 clones listed, 85% to 95% are singletons. Regarding this clone: Its cognate antigen is unknown.

Sequenced material: peripheral blood, taken on day 0 of AZD1222 vaccination. The receptor's source is an adult in good health.

The CDR3 bases are TGTGCCAGCCTCGATTTGTCAGCGAACACCGGGGAGCTGTTTTTT. Its protein product is CASLDLSANTGELFF. The rearrangement joins TRBV7-9 to TRBJ2-2; no clear D gene. Germline loops: CDR1 SEHNR, CDR2 FQNEAQ (reference sequence). CDR3 length: 15 amino acids. V lost 8 bases, J lost 0 bases, and 13 bases lay in between. Drawing the rest from reference TRBV7-9 and TRBJ2-2, the complete variable domain is DTGVSQNPRHKITKRGQNVTFRCDPISEHNRLYWYRQTLGQGPEFLTYFQNEAQLEKSRLLSDRFSAERPKGSFSTLEIQRTEQGDSAMYLCASLDLSANTGELFFGEGSRLTVL.